Detailed here is one T cell receptor beta chain. No cognate antigen has been identified for it. Nothing much larger sits one base from this clone, and base qualities are not available. The immunoSEQ Assay, a bias-controlled multiplex PCR, was used to amplify TCRbeta CDR3 regions from genomic DNA. In the authors' own workflow: The number of nucleated cells in each sample was estimated from the amplification of reference gene primers within the assay. To quantify the absolute abundance of each unique TCRbeta CDR3 rearrangement, sequence reads were collapsed and filtered. Productive Simpson clonality was computed per sample as the square root of Simpson's diversity index over productive rearrangements. Sourced from immuneACCESS, this table was stored by TCRdb with only in-frame sequences that have V and J called. A share of the clones is absent; for the studies checked, an unresolved V gene accounts for under half, and the remainder has no known explanation. The V and J calls and clone size are taken from that table; D and trimming were inferred from the DNA. The sample yields 350,000 to 450,000 clones; 80% to 95% were counted once. The ten largest make up about 0.83% of the sample.

This sample was included in a study of blood T cell repertoires in COVID-19 (dated by TCRdb to 2018 to 2020). General notes on the study: Collaborator samples came from the United States, Italy and Spain and covered acute and convalescent phases of COVID-19. Nearly every sample came with metadata listing a de-identified subject ID, COVID-19 status, age in years and sex. The prospective study material was composed of cDNA or gDNA derived from T cells, B-cell-depleted T cells, or PBMCs. The samples were drawn from two sources: the first 160 participants of the ongoing ImmuneRACE study, and 1,000 to 1,500 subjects contributed by 6 global collaborators. Subjects who had been exposed to COVID-19, were actively infected with it, or had recovered from it provided the deeply sampled blood TCRbeta repertoires that made up the dataset. Where HLA class I and class II types were available, the types were taken from metadata supplied by the sample provider, not from assay-based typing. The repertoires were released in a freely available public database intended as a resource for research on the immune response to SARS-CoV-2. Study-wide findings and limitations: How much clinical and demographic metadata was included differed by source and by participant, and the metadata was provided uncurated.

In the prospective study, participants were roughly 18 to 89 years old, resided in approximately 22 geographic areas of the United States, and were enrolled through a virtual design. Cohort assignment in the prospective study relied on participant-reported clinical history from a screening survey and a study questionnaire. Exposed participants were defined as having been in contact with someone with a PCR-confirmed or clinician-diagnosed COVID-19 case within 2 weeks of study entry. In the prospective study, whole blood, serum and a nasopharyngeal or oropharyngeal swab were collected from each participant by mobile phlebotomists. Prospective study participants could optionally give additional blood draws and questionnaires over an approximately two-month period. Before DNA extraction, prospective study blood samples were shipped either frozen or at room temperature. The germline V gene (reference sequence) provides CDR1 LGHDT and CDR2 YNNKEL. Including cysteine and phenylalanine, the CDR3 has 16 amino acids. Only the CDR3 part of the read is kept: 48 bases, read in frame from the first base. Here V drops 3 bases and J drops 7 bases, and the junction holds 6 bases not matched to any gene.

Recombination linked TRBV3-1 (or the pseudogene TRBV3-2) to TRBJ2-1, with 13 central nucleotides matching TRBD2. Sequenced: PBMCs or T cells enriched from blood (not recorded which). The sequence derives from a woman in her thirties or forties who had been exposed to COVID-19. The CDR3 reads as follows: CASSQPRLAGGNEQFF. Here is the DNA: TGTGCCAGCAGCCAGCCGAGACTAGCGGGAGGAAATGAGCAGTTCTTC.